A single sample is the source of the 9 T cell receptor beta chains below, sequenced in a study of blood T cells in healthy people across ages. Using a J-beta primer mix together with a sample-barcoded 5' primer, a second PCR was run for roughly 6 to 12 cycles. One entry per CDR3 protein results from TCRdb running MiXCR on the 5' RACE reads. Here the sample spans over a million distinct CDR3 sequences, around 40% being singletons. Material for sequencing was blood. These receptors all stem from a woman aged 18-30 years in good health.

Only a few counts were recorded for this clonotype. This chain links TRBV20-1 with TRBJ1-2; D is unresolved. The V end lost 4 bases, the J end lost 0 bases, and 6 bases lay between the germline ends. CDR1 DFQATT and CDR2 SNEGSKA come from the germline V gene (reference sequence). The CDR3 is made up of 12 amino acids. CDR3 in amino acids: CSAKAANYGYTF. CDR3 DNA sequence: TGCAGTGCTAAGGCGGCTAACTATGGCTACACCTTC.

The rearrangement joins TRBV2 to TRBJ2-3; the match to TRBD2 covers 9 bases. J lost 2 bases, V lost 1 base, and 4 bases had no gene match. The CDR3 loop spans 16 amino acids. Germline CDR1 SNHLY, CDR2 FYNNEI. CDR3 in amino acids: CASSEGTSALTDTQYF. CDR3 sequence (DNA): TGTGCCAGCAGTGAAGGGACTAGCGCACTCACAGATACGCAGTATTTT.

This clonotype appeared a few times. The chain links TRBV20-1 to TRBJ2-3; D remains unclear. Trimming shortened V by 4 bases and J by 0 bases, and 14 bases separated the two germline ends. The CDR3 is 15 amino acids. Per the germline V gene, CDR1 is DFQATT and CDR2 is SNEGSKA (reference sequence). CDR3 protein: CSATARRKSTDTQYF. CDR3 DNA sequence: TGCAGTGCTACAGCGAGACGAAAGAGCACAGATACGCAGTATTTT.

The chain uses TRBV29-1 and TRBJ2-5; 8 bases are shared with TRBD1. V dropped 4 bases and J dropped 5; count of bases not matched to a gene: 9. The CDR3 length is 14 residues. The germline CDR1 and CDR2 sequences are SQVTM and ANQGSEA. For the CDR3, the DNA is TGCAGCGTTGGCCGGGGACAGGTCAGTGAGACCCAGTACTTC. Translation gives CSVGRGQVSETQYF.

The chain combines TRBV7-9 with TRBJ1-2; 8 bases agree with TRBD1. Germline CDR1 reads SEHNR; CDR2 reads FQNEAQ (reference sequence). The CDR3 runs to 14 residues. Trimming cost V 4 bases and J 6 bases; bases outside gene matches: 7. The CDR3 spells CASSSRAGGNGYTF. CDR3 bases: TGTGCCAGCAGCTCAAGGGCAGGGGGCAATGGCTACACCTTC. The full variable domain, with the rest looked up from reference TRBV7-9 and TRBJ1-2, is DTGVSQNPRHKITKRGQNVTFRCDPISEHNRLYWYRQTLGQGPEFLTYFQNEAQLEKSRLLSDRFSAERPKGSFSTLEIQRTEQGDSAMYLCASSSRAGGNGYTFGSGTRLTVV.

The J gene is TRBJ2-4, the V gene TRBV7-2; TRBD2 agrees at 8 bases. The CDR3 extends over 16 amino acids. Trimming cost V 5 bases and J 0 bases; bases outside gene matches: 6. Germline CDR1 SGHTA, CDR2 FQGNSA. DNA for the CDR3: TGTGCCAGCAGCCCCGATAGCGGGGTAGCCAAAAACATTCAGTACTTC. Its translation: CASSPDSGVAKNIQYF.

This sequence joins TRBV9 and TRBJ2-1, with 7 bases matching TRBD1. V lost 0 bases, J lost 8 bases, and 2 bases stayed unmatched. This CDR3 comprises 13 residues. Germline CDR1 reads SGDLS; CDR2 reads YYNGEE. The CDR3 is CASSVGGGHEQFF. The CDR3 DNA follows: TGTGCCAGCAGCGTAGGAGGGGGCCATGAGCAGTTCTTC.

The gene calls are TRBV14 and TRBJ2-7; tentatively, D is TRBD2 (5 bases). The closer fit of TRBJ2-4 to the DNA end suggests the J call may be wrong. From germline, CDR1 is SGHDN and CDR2 FVKESK. CDR3 length equals 14 residues. DNA for the CDR3: TGTGCCAGCAGCCCCTTCCTGGAGGAGCACATTCAGTACTTC. This codes for CASSPFLEEHIQYF.

This clonotype was seen more than once but under ten times. V usage is TRBV27 and J usage is TRBJ2-3; 7 bases fit TRBD1. This CDR3 spans 16 amino acids. Germline values: CDR1 MNHEY, CDR2 SMNVEV (reference sequence). The trim removed 5 bases at V and 4 bases at J, leaving 12 bases unmatched. The CDR3 nucleotides are TGTGCCAGCAGTCCTTTATGGGACAGCGCCGCAGATACGCAGTATTTT. Amino acid sequence: CASSPLWDSAADTQYF.